The 2 T cell receptor beta chains below come from one sample, sequenced in a study of T cells in localized non-small cell lung cancer. Using immunoSEQ multiplex PCR, the repertoire was profiled, and TCRdb retains in-frame clones only, with some absent. Counted here are fewer than 45,000 clones, around 86% occurring once; the ten biggest clones make up 6.4%. The sequences come from peripheral blood, collected before any cancer treatment. The receptors were gathered from a man between 40 and 70 years old with stage I lung adenocarcinoma.

V and J are TRBV5-6 and TRBJ2-2; D is perhaps TRBD1 (6 bases). The V gene's germline CDR1 is SGHDT and CDR2 YYEEEE. The CDR3 contains 14 residues. Deletions cut 5 bases from V and 4 bases from J, with 12 bases between. The CDR3 DNA sequence: TGTGCCAGCAGGTCCGGGACAATCACCGGGGAGCTGTTTTTT. Translation: CASRSGTITGELFF.

This chain links TRBV5-1 with TRBJ2-5; unclear D gene. V was cut by 5 bases and J by 2 bases, with 7 bases left in between. The germline V gene encodes CDR1 SGHRS and CDR2 YFSETQ. CDR3 length equals 12 residues. The CDR3 reads CASRVSQETQYF. The CDR3 coding sequence is TGCGCCAGCAGGGTCAGTCAAGAGACCCAGTACTTC.